This T cell receptor (beta chain) was obtained from a study of blood T cell repertoires in COVID-19. Whole-study context: From T cells, B-cell-depleted T cells, or PBMCs came the material, which was cDNA or gDNA.

Either two negative PCRs, clearance, or symptom resolution qualified Cohort 3 donors as recovered. The V end was cut by 5 bases, the J end by 3 bases, with 8 bases between. CDR3 length equals 12 residues. The germline V gene encodes CDR1 SGDLS and CDR2 YYNGEE. Some clones are missing from TCRdb's copy, which holds only in-frame ones; the method was immunoSEQ multiplex PCR. There are 150,000 or so clones in the sample; about 79% occur only once, and just under 3% lies in the top ten. Source material: PBMCs or T cells enriched from blood (not recorded which). The rearrangement links TRBV9 to TRBJ1-1; unclear D gene. This sequence originates from a woman in her forties or fifties who had recovered from COVID-19. CDR3 loop: CASRGLDTEAFF. In DNA, the CDR3 is TGTGCCAGCAGGGGCCTGGACACTGAAGCTTTCTTT.